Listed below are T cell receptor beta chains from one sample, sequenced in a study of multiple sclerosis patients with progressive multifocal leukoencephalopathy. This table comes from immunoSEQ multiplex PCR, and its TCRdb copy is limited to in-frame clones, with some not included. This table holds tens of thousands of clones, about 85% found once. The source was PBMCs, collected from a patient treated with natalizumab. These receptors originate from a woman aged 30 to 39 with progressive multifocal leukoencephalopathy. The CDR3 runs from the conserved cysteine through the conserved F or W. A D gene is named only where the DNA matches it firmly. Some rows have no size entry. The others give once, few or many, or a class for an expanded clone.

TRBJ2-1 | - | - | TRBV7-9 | CASSSGKAYNEQFF | TGTGCCAGCAGTTCCGGGAAGGCATACAATGAGCAGTTCTTC
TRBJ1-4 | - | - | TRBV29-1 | CSAAPRLPNEKLFF | TGCAGCGCCGCCCCCCGGCTCCCTAATGAAAAACTGTTTTTT
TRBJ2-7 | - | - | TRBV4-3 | CASSQDRGPYEQYF | TGCGCCAGCAGCCAAGATCGGGGGCCCTACGAGCAGTACTTC
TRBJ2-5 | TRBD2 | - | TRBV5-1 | CASSLDPLAGGQETQYF | TGCGCCAGCAGCTTGGATCCCCTAGCGGGGGGGCAAGAGACCCAGTACTTC
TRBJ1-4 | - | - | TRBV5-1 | CASSWEGNEKLFF | TGCGCCAGCAGCTGGGAGGGTAATGAAAAACTGTTTTTT
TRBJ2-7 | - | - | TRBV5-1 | CASSLLAPGRGGEQYF | TGCGCCAGCAGCCTATTGGCCCCCGGCAGGGGAGGTGAGCAGTACTTC
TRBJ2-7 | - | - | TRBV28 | CASHGGSFSYEQYF | TGTGCCAGCCATGGGGGGTCCTTCTCCTACGAGCAGTACTTC
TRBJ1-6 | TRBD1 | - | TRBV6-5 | CASSYSGTGDSPLHF | TGTGCCAGCAGTTACTCAGGGACAGGGGATTCACCCCTCCACTTT
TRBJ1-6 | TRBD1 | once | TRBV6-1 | CASSGLTGGGSPLHF | TGTGCCAGCAGTGGACTGACAGGGGGCGGATCACCCCTCCACTTT
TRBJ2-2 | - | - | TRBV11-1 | CASSSTRTGELFF | TGTGCCAGCAGCTCTACTAGGACCGGGGAGCTGTTTTTT
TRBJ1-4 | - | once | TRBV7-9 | CASSPWGAQTNEKLFF | TGTGCCAGCAGTCCCTGGGGGGCTCAAACTAATGAAAAACTGTTTTTT
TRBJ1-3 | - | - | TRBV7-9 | CASRGSALRMGF | TGTGCCAGCCGGGGCAGTGCTCTACGGATGGGTTTT
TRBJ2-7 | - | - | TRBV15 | CATSRETGHYEQYF | TGTGCCACCAGCAGAGAAACGGGACACTACGAGCAGTACTTC
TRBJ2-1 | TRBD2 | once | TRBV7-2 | CASSLGGGGSPFYNEQFF | TGTGCCAGCAGCTTAGGGGGCGGCGGGAGCCCTTTTTACAATGAGCAGTTCTTC
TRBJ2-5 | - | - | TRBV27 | CASRSSGVETQYF | TGTGCCAGCAGGTCGAGCGGAGTGGAGACCCAGTACTTC
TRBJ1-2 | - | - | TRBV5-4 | CASSLEAIPNYGYTF | TGTGCCAGCAGCTTGGAAGCCATACCTAACTATGGCTACACCTTC
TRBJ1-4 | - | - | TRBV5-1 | CASSLAAAGLEKLFF | TGCGCCAGCAGCTTGGCCGCGGCAGGGTTGGAAAAACTGTTTTTT
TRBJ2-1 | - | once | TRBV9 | CASSVAGDVEQFF | TGTGCCAGCAGCGTAGCGGGGGATGTTGAGCAGTTCTTC
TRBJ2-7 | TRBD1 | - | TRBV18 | CASSPQGQGAEQYF | TGTGCCAGCTCACCACAGGGACAGGGGGCCGAGCAGTACTTC
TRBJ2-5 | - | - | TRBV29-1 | CTARRGAGETQYF | TGCACCGCCCGTCGGGGGGCAGGGGAGACCCAGTACTTC
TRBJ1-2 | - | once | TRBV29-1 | CSVRYQVSGRRDYGYTF | TGCAGCGTTCGTTATCAAGTGTCTGGCAGGAGGGACTATGGCTACACCTTC
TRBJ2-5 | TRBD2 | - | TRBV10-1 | CASSESAGLAGRRETQYF | TGCGCCAGCAGTGAGTCGGCAGGACTAGCGGGAAGAAGAGAGACCCAGTACTTC
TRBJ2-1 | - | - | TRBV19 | CASSMGRTSGQFF | TGTGCCAGTAGTATGGGACGGACTTCGGGGCAGTTCTTC